This entry is about one T cell receptor (beta chain). V lost 1 base and J 2 bases, leaving 13 bases between the germline ends. CDR1 SGHVS and CDR2 FQNEAQ come from the germline V gene. This CDR3 contains 16 residues. The sample is drawn from a study of blood T cell repertoires in COVID-19. Clones were read by immunoSEQ multiplex PCR, and TCRdb kept only the in-frame ones, dropping some. This sample has some 250,000 clones, with about 90% found just once. Sequencing was performed on PBMCs or T cells enriched from blood (not recorded which). The rearrangement uses TRBV7-8 and TRBJ2-3, with D possibly being TRBD1 (8 bases). The origin of this receptor is a young woman with acute COVID-19. CDR3 in amino acids: CASSLDRGGDTDTQYF. In DNA form, the CDR3 reads TGTGCCAGCAGCTTAGACAGGGGGGGGGACACAGATACGCAGTATTTT. Full variable domain (remainder filled in from reference TRBV7-8 and TRBJ2-3): GAGVSQSPRYKVAKRGQDVALRCDPISGHVSLFWYQQALGQGPEFLTYFQNEAQLDKSGLPSDRFFAERPEGSVSTLKIQRTQQEDSAVYLCASSLDRGGDTDTQYFGPGTRLTVL.